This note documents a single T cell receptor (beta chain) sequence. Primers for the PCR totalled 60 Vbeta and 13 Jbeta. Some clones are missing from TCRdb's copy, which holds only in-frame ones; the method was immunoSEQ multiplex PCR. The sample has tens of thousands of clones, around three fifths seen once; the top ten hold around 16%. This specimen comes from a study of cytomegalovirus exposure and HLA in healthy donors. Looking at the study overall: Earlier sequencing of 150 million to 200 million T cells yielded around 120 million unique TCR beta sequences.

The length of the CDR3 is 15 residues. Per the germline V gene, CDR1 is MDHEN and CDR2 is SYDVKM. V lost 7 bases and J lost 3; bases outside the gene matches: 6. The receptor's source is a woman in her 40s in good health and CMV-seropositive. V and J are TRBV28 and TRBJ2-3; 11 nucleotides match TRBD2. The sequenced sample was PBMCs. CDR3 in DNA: TGTGCCAGCACCCCGGGACTAGCGGAAACAGATACGCAGTATTTT. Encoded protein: CASTPGLAETDTQYF.